These 21 T cell receptor beta chains share one sample of origin, sequenced in a study of identical twins. TCRdb re-called the 5' RACE reads through MiXCR, storing one row per CDR3 protein. In the table there are more than 350,000 distinct CDR3 sequences, 7% to 9.5% of which are singletons. The specimen was naive T cells sorted from blood. The receptors were sampled from a woman in her 50s in good health.

This clonotype turned up a few times. The chain carries TRBV20-1 and TRBJ2-1, with unresolved D. The V end lost 8 bases, the J end lost 0 bases, and 8 bases lay between the germline ends. The CDR3 loop spans 12 amino acids. In germline, CDR1 is DFQATT, CDR2 SNEGSKA (reference sequence). Here the CDR3 reads CSSLNSYNEQFF. The CDR3, as DNA: TGCAGTTCCCTCAACTCCTACAATGAGCAGTTCTTC.

This clonotype was observed many times. This chain links TRBV5-1 with TRBJ2-7, with a weak D call TRBD2 (7 bases). Trimming stripped 7 bases from V and 4 bases from J, with 15 bases between. The CDR3 consists of 13 residues. The germline V gene encodes CDR1 SGHRS and CDR2 YFSETQ. CDR3 bases: TGCGCCAGCGGGCGGGGGCAGGAGTACGAGCAGTACTTC. Translating it yields CASGRGQEYEQYF.

This clonotype has a count of ten or more. This chain links TRBV4-1 with TRBJ2-2; 7 bases fit TRBD2. The length of the CDR3 is 14 residues. J gave up 6 bases and V 1 base, and 2 bases lay outside the gene matches. Germline V gene sequence: CDR1 MGHRA, CDR2 YSYEKL. CDR3 sequence reads: CASSQGRGAGELFF. The CDR3 coding sequence is TGCGCCAGCAGCCAAGGTCGGGGGGCCGGGGAGCTGTTTTTT.

This clonotype was recorded a few times. The V gene is TRBV2, the J gene TRBJ2-1; the match to TRBD2 covers 14 bases. Trimming cost V 4 bases and J 7 bases; bases outside gene matches: 6. CDR1 is SNHLY, CDR2 FYNNEI, per germline. This CDR3 has 16 residues. The DNA for the CDR3 is TGTGCCAGCAGTGTGGGGACTAGCGGGAGACTTAATGAGCAGTTCTTC. This encodes CASSVGTSGRLNEQFF. Complete variable domain (other parts from reference TRBV2 and TRBJ2-1): EPEVTQTPSHQVTQMGQEVILRCVPISNHLYFYWYRQILGQKVEFLVSFYNNEISEKSEIFDDQFSVERPDGSNFTLKIRSTKLEDSAMYFCASSVGTSGRLNEQFFGPGTRLTVL.

This clonotype was found a few times. This chain connects TRBV6-1 to TRBJ1-1, with unresolved D. The V end lost 7 bases, the J end lost 5 bases, and 8 bases lay between the germline ends. The CDR3 runs 11 residues. CDR1 and CDR2 (germline): MNHNS, SASEGT. The CDR3 DNA sequence: TGTGCCAGCATACAGAGGACTGAAGCTTTCTTT. Protein: CASIQRTEAFF.

This clonotype was seen only a few times. The V and J genes are TRBV14 and TRBJ2-5; 9 bases match TRBD2. The junction had 10 bases not matched to a gene; V was cut back by 3 bases and J by 5 bases. This CDR3 is 16 amino acids long. CDR1 and CDR2 (germline): SGHDN, FVKESK. CDR3 in DNA: TGTGCCAGCAGCCATGAAATAGCGGGAGTCGGGGAGACCCAGTACTTC. Amino acid sequence: CASSHEIAGVGETQYF.

This clonotype occurred a few times. CDR3 region: CASSLQGWETQYF. CDR3 nucleotide sequence: TGTGCCAGCAGCTTGCAGGGGTGGGAGACCCAGTACTTC. This chain links TRBV5-5 with TRBJ2-5; D may be TRBD1 (6 bases). The CDR3 runs to 13 residues. The V gene's germline CDR1 is SGHKS and CDR2 YYEKEE (reference sequence). V was trimmed by 1 base and J by 5 bases, leaving 9 bases between them.

The J gene is TRBJ2-5, the V gene TRBV24-1; 7 bases line up with TRBD1. The CDR3 totals 16 residues. J lost 5 bases, V lost 5 bases, and 13 bases had no gene match. Per germline, CDR1 KGHDR and CDR2 SFDVKD. DNA of the CDR3: TGTGCCACCAGTGGTGCCCGGCTGACAGGGTTGGAGACCCAGTACTTC. Its protein is CATSGARLTGLETQYF.

This clonotype was detected only a few times. V gene TRBV12-3 or TRBV12-4 combines with J gene TRBJ2-7; 9 nucleotides align to TRBD1. J lost 2 bases, V lost 7 bases, and 6 bases had no gene match. The CDR3 totals 14 residues. CDR3 sequence (DNA): TGTGCCAGCAAACACGGGACAGGGACCTACGAGCAGTACTTC. This codes for CASKHGTGTYEQYF.

The chain combines TRBV29-1 with TRBJ1-2; D is uncertain. Per germline, CDR1 SQVTM and CDR2 ANQGSEA. V lost 3 bases and J lost 5, with 10 bases in between. The CDR3 is made up of 12 amino acids. The CDR3 DNA sequence: TGCAGCGTTGATGTAAGGGAATATGGCTACACCTTC. Its protein is CSVDVREYGYTF.

The sample holds a few counts of this clonotype. V is TRBV27 and J is TRBJ2-4; 10 positions match TRBD2. From germline, CDR1 is MNHEY and CDR2 SMNVEV (reference sequence). This CDR3 spans 11 amino acids. The junction had 2 bases not matched to a gene; V was cut back by 5 bases and J by 13 bases. The CDR3 protein is CASSGGLAQYF. In nucleotides, the CDR3 is TGTGCCAGCAGTGGGGGACTAGCGCAGTACTTC.

The J gene is TRBJ2-7, the V gene TRBV5-1; the D gene is possibly TRBD2 (6 bases). Germline values: CDR1 SGHRS, CDR2 YFSETQ. Deletions cut 6 bases from V and 5 bases from J, with 15 bases between. The CDR3 has 13 amino acids. Written as DNA, the CDR3 is TGCGCCAGCAACCCGGGAGAAAGAAACGAGCAGTACTTC. Translating gives CASNPGERNEQYF.

There are a few counts of this clonotype. The chain combines TRBV5-1 with TRBJ1-1, with TRBD1 as a possible D gene (5 bases). Germline CDR1 is SGHRS and CDR2 is YFSETQ. V lost 4 bases, J lost 3 bases, and 16 bases lay in between. The CDR3 loop spans 15 amino acids. The CDR3, as DNA: TGCGCCAGCAGCCCGGTCGGAATCAGGGACACTGAAGCTTTCTTT. Amino acid sequence: CASSPVGIRDTEAFF.

With regard to this clonotype: A much larger clone lies a single base off, so this may be a read error. The CDR3 does not close with the conserved phenylalanine or tryptophan, likely indicating a read error. This chain connects TRBV4-1 to TRBJ2-4; D is unresolved. The CDR3 is made up of 14 amino acids. V lost 1 base, J lost 5 bases, and 9 bases lay in between. Germline V gives CDR1 MGHRA, CDR2 YSYEKL. DNA for the CDR3: TGCGCCAGCAGCCAAGGAGCGAAGGAAAACATTCAGTACCTC. It codes for CASSQGAKENIQYL.

Written as DNA, the CDR3 is TGTGCCAGCAGCTCGACTAGCGGGAGGGCCGGGGAGACCCAGTACTTC. It encodes CASSSTSGRAGETQYF. V usage is TRBV11-2 and J usage is TRBJ2-5, with 14 bases aligning to TRBD2. The CDR3 loop spans 16 amino acids. From germline, CDR1 is SGHAT and CDR2 FQNNGV. Trimming cost V 4 bases and J 5 bases; bases outside gene matches: 6.

This clonotype turned up a few times. The chain joins TRBV11-2 to TRBJ2-1, with D hard to call. V lost 2 bases to trimming and J lost 8 bases, with 10 bases between them. Germline CDR1 and CDR2: SGHAT and FQNNGV. The CDR3 totals 13 residues. The CDR3 reads CASSLPWVDEQFF. The CDR3 nucleotides read TGTGCCAGCAGCTTACCATGGGTTGATGAGCAGTTCTTC.

This clonotype was seen at least ten times. The rearrangement uses TRBV20-1 and TRBJ2-7; D gene ambiguous. CDR3 length equals 14 residues. Trimming removed 6 bases at V and 2 bases at J, with 17 bases between. Germline V CDR1 and CDR2: DFQATT, SNEGSKA (reference sequence). CDR3 DNA sequence: TGCAGTGCCAAAGCCCCTCGAGAGCCCTACGAGCAGTACTTC. This gives the protein CSAKAPREPYEQYF.

This clonotype appeared many times. The chain is built from TRBV7-9 and TRBJ2-1; D call uncertain. The CDR3 length is 15 residues. CDR1 is SEHNR and CDR2 is FQNEAQ in the germline V gene (reference sequence). V lost 5 bases and J 5 bases, leaving 16 bases between the germline ends. Here the CDR3 reads CASSPVTSFNNEQFF. As DNA, the CDR3 is TGTGCCAGCAGCCCGGTTACGTCCTTCAACAATGAGCAGTTCTTC.

This clonotype was found many times. The chain combines TRBV5-1 with TRBJ1-1, with 8 positions matching TRBD1. CDR3 size: 15 residues. Germline CDR1 and CDR2: SGHRS and YFSETQ. J lost 7 bases, V lost 2 bases, and 10 bases had no gene match. Here the CDR3 reads CASSFQTGQDIEAFF. As DNA, the CDR3 is TGCGCCAGCAGCTTCCAGACGGGACAGGATATTGAAGCTTTCTTT.

This clonotype came up many times. The genes are TRBV10-3 and TRBJ2-3; D is unresolved. Germline-derived CDR1 and CDR2 are ENHRY and SYGVKD. Trimming removed 3 bases at V and 2 bases at J, with 6 bases between. The CDR3 spans 13 residues. CDR3 bases: TGTGCCATCAGTGACGACTTCACAGATACGCAGTATTTT. It yields the protein CAISDDFTDTQYF.

This clonotype has a count of ten or more. The chain uses TRBV5-1 and TRBJ1-5; 10 bases line up with TRBD1. The V segment lost 3 bases and the J segment 8 bases; nucleotides outside the gene matches: 8. The CDR3 is 15 amino acids. Germline-derived CDR1 and CDR2 are SGHRS and YFSETQ. CDR3 coding DNA: TGCGCCAGCAGCTCCGGGACAGGGGTGAGTGAGCCCCAGCATTTT. Translation gives CASSSGTGVSEPQHF.